The entry below describes one TCR beta chain. As yet, its antigen is unknown. When replicate PCRs were run on sorted subsets, they used about 220 ng DNA, 28,000 or so T cell genomes. Per the original methods: Quality scores were absent from the junction-only immunoSEQ sequences, so filtering differed. Here immunoSEQ multiplex PCR was the method, and the copy in TCRdb shows in-frame clones only, minus some. D and trimming come from the DNA, and the V and J calls and clone size come from that table. Among around 1,100,000 clones, approximately 77% were seen once, and the ten largest hold 0.89%. The sample belongs to a study of shared clonotypes between healthy human individuals. Study-level findings and limits: About 4.5% of naive CD4 clonotypes were common to a few donors. The diversity represented, both genetic and in exposure history, was limited by few donors.

Germline-derived CDR1 and CDR2 are SQVTM and ANQGSEA. V was pared by 2 bases and J by 4 bases, with 14 bases between. The CDR3 runs to 14 residues. The V gene is TRBV29-1, the J gene TRBJ1-1, with D hard to call. What was sequenced was memory CD4+ T cells from PBMCs. Subset given: CD45RA-negative fraction. The origin of this receptor is a man between 18 and 29 years old in good health. Some clones in this sample may be carry-over from other donors' samples. The CDR3, as DNA: TGCAGCGTTGAATCCCGTCGAGGGAGCACTGAAGCTTTCTTT. Protein product: CSVESRRGSTEAFF.